Listed below are T cell receptor beta chains from one sample, sequenced in a study of cytomegalovirus exposure and HLA in healthy donors. Sequenced by immunoSEQ multiplex PCR; TCRdb stores in-frame clones only, minus some. The repertoire holds about 200,000 clones, with approximately 80% as singletons. Sequenced sample: PBMCs. The source is a man over 45 in good health and CMV-seronegative. CDR3s include the opening cysteine and the closing phenylalanine or tryptophan. The D gene is left open where the match is weak. Part of the rows lack a size; the others show once, few, many or a class for expanded clones.

CDR3 length	V gene	J gene	D gene	clone size	CDR3 DNA	CDR3 protein
17	TRBV27	TRBJ2-7	-	once	TGTGCCAGCAGCCTAGACAGTTTGGCCTACCTCTCGTACGAGCAGTACTTC	CASSLDSLAYLSYEQYF
15	TRBV18	TRBJ1-4	TRBD1	-	TGTGCCAGCTCCCCAAGGACAGGGGGTGATGAAAAACTGTTTTTT	CASSPRTGGDEKLFF
16	TRBV25-1	TRBJ2-2	-	-	TGTGCCAGCAGTGAACCCTCTTCAGTAATCACCGGGGAGCTGTTTTTT	CASSEPSSVITGELFF
12	TRBV29-1	TRBJ2-7	TRBD1	-	TGCAGCGTAAGACAGGGGGCTAAAGAGCAGTACTTC	CSVRQGAKEQYF
14	TRBV6-5	TRBJ1-1	TRBD1	few	TGTGCCAGCAGTATACAGGGGCCGAACACTGAAGCTTTCTTT	CASSIQGPNTEAFF
14	TRBV7-6	TRBJ2-5	-	once	TGTGCCAGCAGCTTAGGACACCCCCAAGAGACCCAGTACTTC	CASSLGHPQETQYF
14	TRBV5-4	TRBJ2-3	-	few	TGTGCCAGCAGCTTGGAGCTCGGGACAGATACGCAGTATTTT	CASSLELGTDTQYF
17	TRBV4-1	TRBJ2-1	-	-	TGCGCCAGCAGCCAAGAATCAGGACATAGCTCCTACAATGAGCAGTTCTTC	CASSQESGHSSYNEQFF
16	TRBV2	TRBJ1-5	-	-	TGTGCCAGCAGTGAAAGGACGCGGACTGGCAATCAGCCCCAGCATTTT	CASSERTRTGNQPQHF
15	TRBV6-1	TRBJ2-6	TRBD1	-	TGTGCCAGCGTGGCAGGGGGCCCTGGGGCCAACGTCCTGACTTTC	CASVAGGPGANVLTF
14	TRBV15	TRBJ1-1	-	few	TGTGCCACCAGCAACGGGATACAAGCGACTGAAGCTTTCTTT	CATSNGIQATEAFF
12	TRBV5-1	TRBJ2-5	-	-	TGCGCCAGCAGCCCAGGGGAAGAGACCCAGTACTTC	CASSPGEETQYF
12	TRBV10-3	TRBJ2-7	-	-	TGTGCCATCAGTGAGACAGCCTACGAGCAGTACTTC	CAISETAYEQYF
16	TRBV9	TRBJ1-6	-	-	TGTGCCAGCAGCGTAGGGTCTAGCTCCTATAATTCACCCCTCCACTTT	CASSVGSSSYNSPLHF
15	TRBV18	TRBJ1-1	-	-	TGTGCCAGCTCACCAAAAAGCGGAGGGGACACTGAAGCTTTCTTT	CASSPKSGGDTEAFF
15	TRBV5-8	TRBJ1-4	-	few	TGTGCCAGCAGCTTGGTTTCAAGGGGTCGGGAAAAACTGTTTTTT	CASSLVSRGREKLFF
13	TRBV6-5	TRBJ2-7	-	few	TGTGCCAGCGGGCAGAACAACCGCTACGAGCAGTACTTC	CASGQNNRYEQYF
16	TRBV28	TRBJ2-2	TRBD2	-	TGTGCCAGCAGCTCGGCGGGGGGCGCTTGGACCGGGGAGCTGTTTTTT	CASSSAGGAWTGELFF
14	TRBV6-6	TRBJ1-1	-	-	TGTGCCAGCAGTCAGTCGACAGCGAACACTGAAGCTTTCTTT	CASSQSTANTEAFF
13	TRBV2	TRBJ2-1	-	few	TGTGCCGGGTGGGACATAGCACGCAATGAGCAGTTCTTC	CAGWDIARNEQFF
13	TRBV7-3	TRBJ2-6	-	-	TGTGCCACCCTAGGATCTGGGGCCAACGTCCTGACTTTC	CATLGSGANVLTF
13	TRBV7-2	TRBJ1-1	-	-	TGTGCCAGCAGCTTTGATTGGGGGGCTGAAGCTTTCTTT	CASSFDWGAEAFF
16	TRBV9	TRBJ1-1	-	-	TGTGCCAGCAGCGTAGAAGCGCGGGGTGTAGGAACTGAAGCTTTCTTT	CASSVEARGVGTEAFF
13	TRBV9	TRBJ2-1	-	-	TGTGCCAGCAGTGAAGAGAGCCTCGATGAGCAGTTCTTC	CASSEESLDEQFF
15	TRBV18	TRBJ2-1	TRBD1	-	TGTGCCAGCTCACCCTTCGGACAGGGGACACATGAGCAGTTCTTC	CASSPFGQGTHEQFF
12	TRBV11-1	TRBJ1-1	TRBD1	-	TGTGCCAGCAGCCCAAACCCAGGGGGAGCTTTCTTT	CASSPNPGGAFF
14	TRBV27	TRBJ2-3	-	-	TGTGCCAGCAAACGACTGGGTAGCACAGATACGCAGTATTTT	CASKRLGSTDTQYF
18	TRBV27	TRBJ2-7	TRBD2	-	TGTGCCAGCAGTCCAGTGACTAGCGGGACCGGAAGCTCCTACGAGCAGTACTTC	CASSPVTSGTGSSYEQYF
15	TRBV19	TRBJ2-1	TRBD2	few	TGTGCCAGTAAGGCCCCAGCGGGGTCTCTAAATGAGCAGTTCTTC	CASKAPAGSLNEQFF
18	TRBV4-2	TRBJ2-6	-	-	TGTGCCAGCAGCCAAGTTGGGACAACGAACTCTGGGGCCAACGTCCTGACTTTC	CASSQVGTTNSGANVLTF
15	TRBV14	TRBJ2-1	-	-	TGTGCCAGCAGCCGTAGCGCACCCCGAGGCGATGAGCAGTTCTTC	CASSRSAPRGDEQFF
19	TRBV5-1	TRBJ2-1	TRBD2	-	TGCGCCAGCAGCTTGGTGGCCAGCGGGAGGGCCGGGGCCTACAATGAGCAGTTCTTC	CASSLVASGRAGAYNEQFF
14	TRBV27	TRBJ1-5	TRBD1	few	TGTGCCAGCAGTATCAGGGGGCCCAATCAGCCCCAGCATTTT	CASSIRGPNQPQHF
14	TRBV29-1	TRBJ1-2	-	-	TGCAGCGTTCGGGCACAGGGAGATGACTATGGCTACACCTTC	CSVRAQGDDYGYTF
14	TRBV5-1	TRBJ2-7	-	-	TGCGCCAGCAGCTTGGGGGGGCGAGCCTACGAGCAGTACTTC	CASSLGGRAYEQYF
13	TRBV5-1	TRBJ2-5	-	once	TGCGCCAGCAGCTTGGGAGGGATAGAGACCCAGTACTTC	CASSLGGIETQYF